The 22 T cell receptor beta chains presented below share a single source sample, sequenced in a study of shared clonotypes between healthy human individuals. Generated by immunoSEQ multiplex PCR, the TCRdb table keeps only in-frame clones and is missing some. The sample yields 950,000 to 1,300,000 clones, more than 65% seen once. The specimen sequenced was memory CD4+ T cells sorted from blood. Subset denoted: CD45RA-negative fraction. All receptors derive from a man between 18 and 35 years old in good health.

The V and J genes are TRBV9 and TRBJ2-3, with TRBD2 identical over 7 bases. V lost 4 bases and J lost 0; bases outside the gene matches: 2. The CDR3 has 14 residues. Per the germline V gene, CDR1 is SGDLS and CDR2 is YYNGEE. Here the CDR3 reads CASSMGGSTDTQYF. The CDR3 region has the DNA TGTGCCAGCAGCATGGGGGGGAGCACAGATACGCAGTATTTT.

This sequence joins TRBV14 and TRBJ2-6; D is uncertain. The CDR3 has 16 amino acids. The ends were cut back, 3 bases at V and 0 bases at J, with 9 bases in the middle. Germline assignment: CDR1 SGHDN and CDR2 FVKESK. Written as DNA, the CDR3 is TGTGCCAGCAGCCAGGATTTTAGCTCTGGGGCCAACGTCCTGACTTTC. The encoded protein is CASSQDFSSGANVLTF.

The chain recombines TRBV6-1 with TRBJ2-6; D might be TRBD1 or TRBD2, each matching 5 bases. V was pared by 2 bases and J by 0 bases, with 14 bases between. The CDR3 is 18 amino acids. CDR1 and CDR2 (germline): MNHNS, SASEGT. The CDR3 sequence: CASSERGHGGSGANVLTF. CDR3 nucleotides: TGTGCCAGCAGTGAAAGGGGCCATGGGGGCTCTGGGGCCAACGTCCTGACTTTC.

V and J are TRBV6-6 and TRBJ1-1; D unclear. The CDR3 spans 13 residues. Germline V CDR1 and CDR2: MNHNY, SVGAGI (reference sequence). V lost 4 bases to trimming and J lost 1 base, with 7 bases between them. CDR3 DNA: TGTGCCAGCAGTTCTCCGAGGAACACTGAAGCTTTCTTT. Protein: CASSSPRNTEAFF.

V usage is TRBV7-8 and J usage is TRBJ2-1, with TRBD2 identical over 13 bases. Germline V gene data show CDR1 as SGHVS and CDR2 as FQNEAQ. J was trimmed by 6 bases and V by 5 bases; bases with no gene match: 4. This CDR3 is built from 15 residues. The CDR3: CASSTRTSGSNEQFF. CDR3 nucleotide sequence: TGTGCCAGCAGCACTCGGACTAGCGGGAGCAATGAGCAGTTCTTC.

Note on this clone: The same CDR3 also results from other DNA sequences found in this sample. The J gene is TRBJ2-7, the V gene TRBV7-9; 9 nucleotides align to TRBD1. The V gene's germline CDR1 is SEHNR and CDR2 FQNEAQ (reference sequence). The CDR3 consists of 14 residues. With V trimmed by 1 base and J by 2 bases, 0 bases remained unmatched. DNA for the CDR3: TGTGCCAGCAGCTTAGGACAGGGGGCCTACGAGCAGTACTTC. It translates to CASSLGQGAYEQYF.

CDR3 amino acids: CASFPGVTNTGELFF. CDR3 in DNA: TGTGCCAGCTTTCCAGGGGTCACGAACACCGGGGAGCTGTTTTTT. The rearrangement joins TRBV7-9 to TRBJ2-2; possible D gene TRBD1, 6 bases. The CDR3 is 15 residues long. V was trimmed by 8 bases and J by 0 bases, leaving 13 bases between them. The germline V gene encodes CDR1 SEHNR and CDR2 FQNEAQ (reference sequence).

This clone has just a few counts. This chain joins TRBV4-3 and TRBJ1-5; D not resolved. CDR1 is LGHNA, CDR2 YSLEER, per germline. V was shortened by 4 bases and J by 4 bases, with 8 bases between the two germline ends. The CDR3 runs 13 residues. CDR3 in amino acids: CASSPDRNQPQHF. The CDR3 DNA is TGCGCCAGCAGCCCAGATCGGAATCAGCCCCAGCATTTT.

The chain is built from TRBV2 and TRBJ2-1; 12 bases match TRBD2. Losses at the gene ends were 6 bases for V and 5 bases for J; bases not matched to a gene: 5. CDR3 size: 15 residues. The germline V gene encodes CDR1 SNHLY and CDR2 FYNNEI. The CDR3 region is CASRPLAGGNNEQFF. In nucleotides, the CDR3 is TGTGCCAGCAGGCCCCTAGCGGGGGGGAACAATGAGCAGTTCTTC.

The CDR3 DNA follows: TGTGCCAGCAGCAGGGACAGGGCTGGCGAGCAGTACTTC. This sequence encodes CASSRDRAGEQYF. V and J are TRBV7-2 and TRBJ2-7; TRBD1 aligns across 9 bases. The CDR3 runs 13 residues. The germline CDR1 and CDR2 sequences are SGHTA and FQGNSA. The V gene end was trimmed by 5 bases and the J gene end by 6 bases; junction bases not matched to a gene: 5.

This sequence joins TRBV28 and TRBJ2-5; D may be TRBD2 (7 bases). Germline CDR1 reads MDHEN; CDR2 reads SYDVKM. V was clipped by 4 bases and J by 4 bases, with 16 bases between them. There are 15 residues in the CDR3. CDR3 sequence reads: CASSWEAGEGETQYF. DNA of the CDR3: TGTGCCAGCAGTTGGGAGGCAGGGGAGGGAGAGACCCAGTACTTC.

This clone was seen many times. The V call is TRBV28, the J call TRBJ2-1; D is perhaps TRBD1 or TRBD2 (5 bases each). V lost 5 bases and J 6 bases, leaving 17 bases between the germline ends. The CDR3 is 15 amino acids. CDR1 MDHEN and CDR2 SYDVKM come from the germline V gene. This chain's CDR3 is CASSANRGLSNEQFF. The CDR3 DNA reads TGTGCCAGCAGTGCAAACCGGGGCCTAAGCAATGAGCAGTTCTTC.

This clone was picked up a small number of times. CDR3 nucleotides: TGTGCCAGCCGTAAAGAGGGAGATCAGCCCCAGCATTTT. Its translation: CASRKEGDQPQHF. The chain couples TRBV2 to TRBJ1-5; D uncertain. Germline CDR1 and CDR2: SNHLY and FYNNEI. The CDR3 runs to 13 residues. Between the trimmed V and J ends, which lost 8 bases and 5 bases, there was a span of 13 bases.

This clone appeared many times. J is TRBJ2-6 and V is TRBV5-1; D tentatively fits TRBD1 or TRBD2 (5 bases each). This CDR3 is 15 amino acids long. The V and J ends lost 6 bases and 1 base respectively, with 11 bases between them. Germline CDR1 SGHRS, CDR2 YFSETQ. CDR3 DNA sequence: TGCGCCAGCAAGCAGGGAGATTCTGGGGCCAACGTCCTGACTTTC. It specifies CASKQGDSGANVLTF.

This clone was detected only a few times. The chain recombines TRBV27 with TRBJ1-2, with D hard to call. Between the trimmed V and J ends, which lost 2 bases and 4 bases, there was a span of 11 bases. The V gene's germline CDR1 is MNHEY and CDR2 SMNVEV (reference sequence). The CDR3 loop spans 14 amino acids. Written as DNA, the CDR3 is TGTGCCAGCAGTTTACAGCCGGCGGTCTATGGCTACACCTTC. This sequence encodes CASSLQPAVYGYTF.

V and J are TRBV29-1 and TRBJ2-1, with 14 nucleotides matching TRBD2. Germline values: CDR1 SQVTM, CDR2 ANQGSEA. This CDR3 has 14 residues. J gave up 4 bases and V 7 bases, and 3 bases lay outside the gene matches. The CDR3 loop reads CSAWTSGGYNEQFF. CDR3 coding DNA: TGCAGCGCATGGACTAGCGGGGGGTACAATGAGCAGTTCTTC.

CDR3 sequence (DNA): TGTGCCAGCTCACCACTCCGGGACAGGACCGGGGAGCTGTTTTTT. Translated, it gives CASSPLRDRTGELFF. This chain joins TRBV18 and TRBJ2-2; 8 bases map to TRBD1. Germline CDR1 reads KGHSH; CDR2 reads LQKENI. The CDR3 is made up of 15 amino acids. Trimming cost V 1 base and J 5 bases; bases outside gene matches: 3.

This rearrangement joins TRBV19 to TRBJ2-5; D is unclear. The CDR3 is 14 amino acids. V dropped 5 bases and J dropped 0 bases, with 10 bases sitting between them. The germline V gene encodes CDR1 LNHDA and CDR2 SQIVND (reference sequence). In DNA, the CDR3 is TGTGCCAGTAGTCCCCGGCTAGACCAAGAGACCCAGTACTTC. This encodes CASSPRLDQETQYF.

The CDR3 DNA sequence: TGTGCCAGCAGCTTCGAGGGGACCTCTGGAAACACCATATATTTT. Amino acids: CASSFEGTSGNTIYF. The J gene is TRBJ1-3, the V gene TRBV11-2; D is perhaps TRBD1 (5 bases). The CDR3 is 15 amino acids. V was clipped by 3 bases and J by 0 bases, with 9 bases between them. In germline, CDR1 is SGHAT, CDR2 FQNNGV. The variable domain in full, completed from reference TRBV11-2 and TRBJ1-3, reads EAGVAQSPRYKIIEKRQSVAFWCNPISGHATLYWYQQILGQGPKLLIQFQNNGVVDDSQLPKDRFSAERLKGVDSTLKIQPAKLEDSAVYLCASSFEGTSGNTIYFGEGSWLTVV.

This sequence joins TRBV27 and TRBJ1-3, with unresolved D. From germline, CDR1 is MNHEY and CDR2 SMNVEV (reference sequence). V lost 5 bases and J lost 0, with 5 bases in between. The length of the CDR3 is 13 residues. As DNA, the CDR3 is TGTGCCAGCAGTACCAACTCTGGAAACACCATATATTTT. Translating it yields CASSTNSGNTIYF.

The rearrangement joins TRBV30 to TRBJ1-1; TRBD1 agrees at 10 bases. The germline V gene encodes CDR1 GTSNPN and CDR2 SVGIG (reference sequence). The ends lost 2 bases at V and 4 bases at J; junction bases unmatched: 10. This CDR3 comprises 16 residues. The CDR3 sequence: CAWSITRTGGGTEAFF. The CDR3 coding sequence is TGTGCCTGGAGTATTACCAGGACAGGGGGTGGCACTGAAGCTTTCTTT.

Concerning this clone: Other DNA sequences of this sample code for an identical CDR3. This chain's CDR3 is CASSPRQGGNQPQHF. The CDR3 DNA reads as TGTGCCAGCTCACCAAGACAGGGCGGCAATCAGCCCCAGCATTTT. The chain is built from TRBV18 and TRBJ1-5, with TRBD1 matching over 7 bases. CDR1 is KGHSH and CDR2 is LQKENI in the germline V gene. The V gene end was trimmed by 2 bases and the J gene end by 2 bases; junction bases not matched to a gene: 3. The CDR3 consists of 15 residues.